Below, one TCR beta chain is given with its context. The CDR3 spans 14 residues. V lost 5 bases, J lost 4 bases, and 11 bases lay in between. Per the germline V gene, CDR1 is LNHDA and CDR2 is SQIVND (reference sequence). Data came from immunoSEQ multiplex PCR; TCRdb stores just in-frame clones and leaves some out. This repertoire shows fewer than 250,000 clones, around 84% found once; its top ten account for 3% to 3.5%. The data stem from a study of blood T cell repertoires in COVID-19. The V call is TRBV19, the J call TRBJ1-4; D gene uncertain. The source of this sequence is a man aged 55 to 70 with acute or convalescent COVID-19. The sequencing input was peripheral blood. The CDR3 protein is CASSSPILNEKLFF. The CDR3 DNA is TGTGCCAGTAGTTCACCGATACTTAATGAAAAACTGTTTTTT.